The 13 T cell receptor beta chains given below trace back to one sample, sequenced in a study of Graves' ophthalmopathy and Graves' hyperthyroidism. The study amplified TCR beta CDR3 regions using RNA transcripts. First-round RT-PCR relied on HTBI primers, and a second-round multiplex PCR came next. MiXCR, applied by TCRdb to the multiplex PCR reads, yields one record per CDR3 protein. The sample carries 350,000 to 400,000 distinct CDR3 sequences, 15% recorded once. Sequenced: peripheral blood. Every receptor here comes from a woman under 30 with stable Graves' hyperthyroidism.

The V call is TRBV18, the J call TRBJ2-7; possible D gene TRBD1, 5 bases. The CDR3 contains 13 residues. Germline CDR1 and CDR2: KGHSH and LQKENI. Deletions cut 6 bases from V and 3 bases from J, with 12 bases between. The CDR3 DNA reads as TGTGCCAGCTCCATGGGCACAGGCTACGAGCAGTACTTC. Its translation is CASSMGTGYEQYF.

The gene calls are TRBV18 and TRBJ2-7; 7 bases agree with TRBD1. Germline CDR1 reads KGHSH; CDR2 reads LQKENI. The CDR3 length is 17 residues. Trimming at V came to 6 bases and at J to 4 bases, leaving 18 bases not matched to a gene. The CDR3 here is CASSPGGPGQQKYEQYF. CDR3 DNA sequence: TGTGCCAGCTCGCCTGGCGGACCGGGACAGCAAAAATACGAGCAGTACTTC.

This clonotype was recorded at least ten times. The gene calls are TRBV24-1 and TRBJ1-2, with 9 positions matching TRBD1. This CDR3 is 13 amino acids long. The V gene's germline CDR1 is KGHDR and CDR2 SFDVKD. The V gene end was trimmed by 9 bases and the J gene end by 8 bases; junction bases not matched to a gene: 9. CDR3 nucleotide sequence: TGTGCCACCCAACAGGGGGCACGTGGAGGCTACACCTTC. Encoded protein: CATQQGARGGYTF.

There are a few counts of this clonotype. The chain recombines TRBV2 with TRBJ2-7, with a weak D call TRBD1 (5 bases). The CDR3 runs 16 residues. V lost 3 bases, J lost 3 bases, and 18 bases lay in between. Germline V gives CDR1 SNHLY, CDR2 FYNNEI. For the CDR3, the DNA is TGTGCCAGCAGTGACTGGACAATTGCATCTGACTACGAGCAGTACTTC. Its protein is CASSDWTIASDYEQYF.

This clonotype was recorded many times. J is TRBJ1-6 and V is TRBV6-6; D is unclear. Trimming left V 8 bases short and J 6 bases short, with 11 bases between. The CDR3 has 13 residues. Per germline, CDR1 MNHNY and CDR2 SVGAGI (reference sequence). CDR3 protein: CASEVLPNSPLHF. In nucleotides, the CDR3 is TGTGCCAGCGAGGTACTCCCTAATTCACCCCTCCACTTT.

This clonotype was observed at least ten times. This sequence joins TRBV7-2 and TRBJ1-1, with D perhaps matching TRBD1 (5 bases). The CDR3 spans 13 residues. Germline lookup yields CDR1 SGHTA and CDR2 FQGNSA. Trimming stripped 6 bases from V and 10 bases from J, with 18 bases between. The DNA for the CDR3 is TGTGCCAGCAGGAACTTGGGGGATCCGGCAGCTTTCTTT. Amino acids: CASRNLGDPAAFF.

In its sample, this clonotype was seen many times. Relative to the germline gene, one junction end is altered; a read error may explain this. CDR3 sequence: CASSLGDRGFVNIKYF. The CDR3 DNA reads TGTGCCAGCAGCTTAGGGGACAGGGGGTTCGTAAACATTAAGTACTTC. The chain employs TRBV11-2 and TRBJ2-4, with TRBD1 identical over 11 bases. CDR3 length: 16 residues. Per the germline V gene, CDR1 is SGHAT and CDR2 is FQNNGV. Full variable domain (rest looked up from reference TRBV11-2 and TRBJ2-4): EAGVAQSPRYKIIEKRQSVAFWCNPISGHATLYWYQQILGQGPKLLIQFQNNGVVDDSQLPKDRFSAERLKGVDSTLKIQPAKLEDSAVYLCASSLGDRGFVNIKYFGAGTRLSVL.

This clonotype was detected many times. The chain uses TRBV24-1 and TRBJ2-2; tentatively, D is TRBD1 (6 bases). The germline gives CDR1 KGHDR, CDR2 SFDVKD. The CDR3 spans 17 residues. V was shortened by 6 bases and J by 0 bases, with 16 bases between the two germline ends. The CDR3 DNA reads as TGTGCCACCAGTCAAAGCTCGGGACATCCGAACACCGGGGAGCTGTTTTTT. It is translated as CATSQSSGHPNTGELFF.

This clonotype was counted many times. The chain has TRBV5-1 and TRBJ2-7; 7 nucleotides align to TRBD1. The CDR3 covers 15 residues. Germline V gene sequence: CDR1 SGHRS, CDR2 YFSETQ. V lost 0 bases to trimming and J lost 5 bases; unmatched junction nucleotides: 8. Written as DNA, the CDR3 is TGCGCCAGCAGCTTGGCCGACAGGGAAGTAGACGAGCAGTACTTC. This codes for CASSLADREVDEQYF.

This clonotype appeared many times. The CDR3 region has the DNA TGTGCTAGTGGGGGACAGGCCCTGAACACTGAAGCTTTCTTT. Translation gives CASGGQALNTEAFF. V is TRBV12-5 and J is TRBJ1-1; 8 bases are a match to TRBD1. This CDR3 comprises 14 residues. Trimming at V came to 6 bases and at J to 0 bases, leaving 3 bases not matched to a gene. The germline V gene encodes CDR1 LGHNT and CDR2 FRNRAP.

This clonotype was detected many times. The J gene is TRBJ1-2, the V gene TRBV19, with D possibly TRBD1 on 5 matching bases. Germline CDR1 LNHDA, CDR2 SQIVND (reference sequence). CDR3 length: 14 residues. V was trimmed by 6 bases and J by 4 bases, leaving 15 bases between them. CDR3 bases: TGTGCCAGTAGGGGGACCGGGGCAGGCTATGGCTACACCTTC. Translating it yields CASRGTGAGYGYTF.

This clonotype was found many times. CDR3 DNA sequence: TGTGCCAGCAGTGTGACCGGGACAACGAACACTGAAGCTTTCTTT. The encoded protein is CASSVTGTTNTEAFF. The chain is built from TRBV9 and TRBJ1-1, with D possibly TRBD1 on 6 matching bases. There are 15 residues in the CDR3. V gave up 5 bases and J gave up 1 base, with 15 bases separating them. CDR1 SGDLS and CDR2 YYNGEE come from the germline V gene.

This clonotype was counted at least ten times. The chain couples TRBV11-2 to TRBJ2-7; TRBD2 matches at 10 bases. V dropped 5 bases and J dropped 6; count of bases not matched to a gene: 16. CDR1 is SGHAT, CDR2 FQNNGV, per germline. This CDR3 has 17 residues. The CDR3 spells CASSRRQAGGPSSEQYF. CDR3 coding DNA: TGTGCCAGCAGCCGAAGGCAAGCGGGGGGGCCCTCATCCGAGCAGTACTTC.